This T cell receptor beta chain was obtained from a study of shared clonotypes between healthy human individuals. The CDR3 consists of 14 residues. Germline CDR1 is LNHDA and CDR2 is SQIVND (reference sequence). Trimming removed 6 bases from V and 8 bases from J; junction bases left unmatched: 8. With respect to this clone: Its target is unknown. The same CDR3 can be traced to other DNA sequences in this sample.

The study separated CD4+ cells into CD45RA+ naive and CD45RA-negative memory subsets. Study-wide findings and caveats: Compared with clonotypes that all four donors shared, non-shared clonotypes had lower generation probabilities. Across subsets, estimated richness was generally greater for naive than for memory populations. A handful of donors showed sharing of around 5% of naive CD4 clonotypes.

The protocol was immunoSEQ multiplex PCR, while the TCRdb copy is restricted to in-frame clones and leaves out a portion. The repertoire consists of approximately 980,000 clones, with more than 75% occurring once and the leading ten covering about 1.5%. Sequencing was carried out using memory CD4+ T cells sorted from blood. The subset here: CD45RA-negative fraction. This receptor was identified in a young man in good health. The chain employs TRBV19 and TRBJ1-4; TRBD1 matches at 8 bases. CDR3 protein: CASRDTGGREKLFF. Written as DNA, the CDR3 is TGTGCCAGTAGGGACACAGGGGGTCGGGAAAAACTGTTTTTT.